The source of this TCR beta chain is a study of cytomegalovirus exposure and HLA in healthy donors. Trimming cost V 4 bases and J 3 bases; bases outside gene matches: 5. This CDR3 contains 14 residues. Germline V gene lookup returns CDR1 SGHTS and CDR2 YDEGEE. The primer mix had 60 Vbeta and 13 Jbeta primers. TCRdb's copy holds only in-frame clones and misses some; the assay was immunoSEQ multiplex PCR. The sample lists 65,000 to 85,000 clones, 65% to 80% occurring once. The V call is TRBV5-8, the J call TRBJ2-7, with 9 positions matching TRBD1. This sequence was found in a male donor in good health and CMV-seropositive. Sequencing was carried out using PBMCs. CDR3 coding DNA: TGTGCCAGCAGCCACGGACAGGGGTTCTACGAGCAGTACTTC. It encodes CASSHGQGFYEQYF.